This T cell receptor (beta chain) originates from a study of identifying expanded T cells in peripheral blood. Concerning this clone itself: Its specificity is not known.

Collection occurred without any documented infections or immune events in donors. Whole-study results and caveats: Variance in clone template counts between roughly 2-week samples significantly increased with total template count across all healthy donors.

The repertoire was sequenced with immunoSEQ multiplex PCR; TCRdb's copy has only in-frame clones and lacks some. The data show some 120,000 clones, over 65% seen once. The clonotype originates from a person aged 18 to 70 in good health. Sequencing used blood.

The CDR3 spells CASSLYMNTEAFF. In DNA form, the CDR3 reads TGCGCCAGCAGCTTGTACATGAACACTGAAGCTTTCTTT. The J gene is TRBJ1-1, the V gene TRBV5-1; D gene uncertain. Looked up from germline, CDR1 is SGHRS and CDR2 is YFSETQ. The CDR3 totals 13 residues. Trimming cost V 1 base and J 0 bases, with 4 bases left between them.